These 8 T cell receptor beta chains were all obtained from the same sample, sequenced in a study of CD8 T cells in ankylosing spondylitis. TCRdb analysed the 5' RACE reads with MiXCR anew, one entry per CDR3 protein. The sample includes over 30,000 distinct CDR3 sequences, roughly 11% seen only once; the top ten take roughly 21%. The sample was synovial fluid, either unsorted or a sorted T cell fraction (not recorded which). These receptors all stem from a male donor with ankylosing spondylitis.

This clonotype was counted ten times or more. This chain uses TRBV4-1 with TRBJ1-5; a possible D gene is TRBD1 (5 bases). Germline-derived CDR1 and CDR2 are MGHRA and YSYEKL. The CDR3 has 15 amino acids. V gave up 2 bases and J gave up 5 bases, with 13 bases separating them. This chain's CDR3 is CASSQYDSADQPQHF. In DNA, the CDR3 is TGCGCCAGCAGCCAATATGACAGCGCCGATCAGCCCCAGCATTTT.

This clonotype was seen repeatedly, ten times or more. V usage is TRBV20-1 and J usage is TRBJ1-1; TRBD1 matches 8 bases. V shed 6 bases, J shed 14 bases, and the junction held 14 bases outside the gene matches. The CDR3 has 12 residues. Per the germline V gene, CDR1 is DFQATT and CDR2 is SNEGSKA (reference sequence). The CDR3 DNA sequence: TGCAGTGCAGATCCAGGGGGCCGTGAATGCTTCTTT. It codes for CSADPGGRECFF.

The chain links TRBV29-1 to TRBJ2-7; 11 positions match TRBD2. Looked up from germline, CDR1 is SQVTM and CDR2 is ANQGSEA. V trimming: 3 bases; J trimming: 6 bases; junction bases outside the gene matches: 10. The CDR3 is made up of 15 amino acids. CDR3 in DNA: TGCAGCGTTGACGGAATTGGAACTAGCGGGGGCGAGCAGTACTTC. This sequence encodes CSVDGIGTSGGEQYF.

The genes are TRBV20-1 and TRBJ2-3; D might be TRBD2 (6 bases). Germline CDR1 reads DFQATT; CDR2 reads SNEGSKA (reference sequence). V lost 8 bases and J 2 bases, leaving 8 bases between the germline ends. The CDR3 loop spans 11 amino acids. CDR3: CSRTITDTQYF. In DNA form, the CDR3 reads TGCAGTCGGACTATCACAGATACGCAGTATTTT.

This clonotype was counted at least ten times. The chain combines TRBV24-1 with TRBJ2-1; D not resolved. Deletions cut 2 bases from V and 0 bases from J, with 7 bases between. The germline V gene has CDR1 KGHDR and CDR2 SFDVKD. The CDR3 consists of 15 residues. The CDR3 reads CATSDYRSSYNEQFF. DNA of the CDR3: TGTGCCACCAGTGATTACCGCAGCTCCTACAATGAGCAGTTCTTC.

This clonotype was detected only a few times. The chain carries TRBV7-8 and TRBJ1-2, with D perhaps matching TRBD1 (5 bases). The CDR3 runs 16 residues. V was trimmed by 0 bases and J by 4 bases, leaving 15 bases between them. Germline V lookup: CDR1 SGHVS, CDR2 FQNEAQ. This CDR3 reads CASSLALTDRIYGYTF. As DNA, the CDR3 is TGTGCCAGCAGCTTAGCGCTGACAGATCGAATCTATGGCTACACCTTC.

In its sample, this clonotype was seen many times. The rearrangement uses TRBV4-3 and TRBJ2-5; D is tentatively TRBD1 or TRBD2 (6 bases each). The ends were cut back, 2 bases at V and 5 bases at J, with 12 bases in the middle. This CDR3 spans 14 amino acids. CDR1 and CDR2 (germline): LGHNA, YSLEER. As DNA, the CDR3 is TGCGCCAGCAGCCAAAGGGGGACTGGCGAGACCCAGTACTTC. It translates to CASSQRGTGETQYF.

In this sample, this clonotype turned up a few times. This chain links TRBV20-1 with TRBJ2-1, with 9 nucleotides matching TRBD2. J gave up 7 bases and V 0 bases, and 10 bases lay outside the gene matches. From germline, CDR1 is DFQATT and CDR2 SNEGSKA (reference sequence). The CDR3 spans 16 residues. DNA of the CDR3: TGCAGTGCTAGAGATTTTTCGGCTAGCGGGGTTAATGAGCAGTTCTTC. As protein: CSARDFSASGVNEQFF.